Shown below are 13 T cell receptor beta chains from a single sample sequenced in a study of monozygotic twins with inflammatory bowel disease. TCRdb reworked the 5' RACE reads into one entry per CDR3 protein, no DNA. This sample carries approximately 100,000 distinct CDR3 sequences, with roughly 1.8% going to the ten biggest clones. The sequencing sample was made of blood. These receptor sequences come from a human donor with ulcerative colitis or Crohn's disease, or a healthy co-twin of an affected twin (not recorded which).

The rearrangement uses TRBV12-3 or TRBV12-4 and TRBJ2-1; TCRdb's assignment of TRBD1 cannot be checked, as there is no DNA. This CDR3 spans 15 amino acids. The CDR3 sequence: CASSPRGSSYNEQFF.

The CDR3: CASSLTLRNNEQFF. The chain recombines TRBV11-2 with TRBJ2-1. The length of the CDR3 is 14 residues. Per germline, CDR1 SGHAT and CDR2 FQNNGV.

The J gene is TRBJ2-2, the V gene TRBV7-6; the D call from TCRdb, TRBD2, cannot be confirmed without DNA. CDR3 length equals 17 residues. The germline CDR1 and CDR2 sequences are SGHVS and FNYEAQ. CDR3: CASSLELTSGNTGELFF.

CDR3 residues: CASSQAALQQETQYF. This chain joins TRBV4-3 and TRBJ2-5. The CDR3 sequence is 15 residues long. Looked up from germline, CDR1 is LGHNA and CDR2 is YSLEER.

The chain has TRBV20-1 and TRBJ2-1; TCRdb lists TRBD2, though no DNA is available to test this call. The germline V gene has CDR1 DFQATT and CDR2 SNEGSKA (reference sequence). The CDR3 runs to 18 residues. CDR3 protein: CSATAGVYLAKRKNEQFF.

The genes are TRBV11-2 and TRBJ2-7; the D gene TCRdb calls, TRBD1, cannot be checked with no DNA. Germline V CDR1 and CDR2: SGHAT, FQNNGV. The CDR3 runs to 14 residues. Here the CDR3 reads CASSSRTAIYEQYF.

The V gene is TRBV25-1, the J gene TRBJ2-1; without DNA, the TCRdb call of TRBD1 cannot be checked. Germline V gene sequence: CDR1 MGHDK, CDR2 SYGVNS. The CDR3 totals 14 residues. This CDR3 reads CASSEYVQGSEQFF.

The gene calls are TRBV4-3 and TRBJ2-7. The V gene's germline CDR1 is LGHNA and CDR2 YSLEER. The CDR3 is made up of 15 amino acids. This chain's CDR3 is CASSQDFSGNYEQYF.

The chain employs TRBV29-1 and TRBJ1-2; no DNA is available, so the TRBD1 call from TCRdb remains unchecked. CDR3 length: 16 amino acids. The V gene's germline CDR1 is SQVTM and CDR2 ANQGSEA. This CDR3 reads CSVDVDRGRLGYGYTF.

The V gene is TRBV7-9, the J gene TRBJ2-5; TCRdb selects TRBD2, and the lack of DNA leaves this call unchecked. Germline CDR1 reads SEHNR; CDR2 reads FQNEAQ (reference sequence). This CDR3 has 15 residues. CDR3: CASSLAFGRAETQYF.

CDR3 protein: CASSLLTSTDTQYF. The chain links TRBV7-3 to TRBJ2-3. This CDR3 is 14 amino acids long. In germline, CDR1 is SGHTA, CDR2 FQGTGA.

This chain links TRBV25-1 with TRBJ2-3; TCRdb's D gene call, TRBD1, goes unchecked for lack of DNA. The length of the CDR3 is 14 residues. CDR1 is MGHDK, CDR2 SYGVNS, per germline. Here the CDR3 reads CASSESLGTDTQYF.

The CDR3 spells CASSLRDSTNEKLFF. The V and J genes are TRBV5-4 and TRBJ1-4. CDR3 size: 15 residues. Germline loops: CDR1 SGHNT, CDR2 YYREEE (reference sequence).